The rows below give T cell receptor beta chains drawn from one sample of a study of shared T cell receptors in the human thymus. Sequenced by immunoSEQ multiplex PCR; TCRdb stores in-frame clones only, minus some. This table has roughly 560,000 clones, 78% appearing once. These same records also appear under a second study, on human thymus T cells.

The specimen sequenced was thymocytes. All receptors derive from a boy in the first two years of life with a congenital heart defect. The CDR3 runs from the conserved cysteine through the conserved F or W. D genes are given only for firm matches.

J gene,V gene,D gene,CDR3 protein
TRBJ2-5,TRBV30,TRBD1,CAWKGAGETQYF
TRBJ2-5,TRBV7-2,NA,CASSLGQLYQETQYF
TRBJ1-2,TRBV30,TRBD1,CAWRRGQGFGYTF
TRBJ2-7,TRBV13,NA,CASSLGPGVGYEQYF
TRBJ1-4,TRBV4-1,NA,CASSQPQRQTTNEKLFF
TRBJ1-4,TRBV5-8,NA,CASSLPVNREKLFF
TRBJ2-1,TRBV7-6,TRBD2,CASLAGGHDNEQFF
TRBJ1-2,TRBV20-1,TRBD1,CSAITGEGYTF
TRBJ2-3,TRBV7-6,TRBD2,CASSLVAGVKADTQYF
TRBJ2-7,TRBV21-1,NA,CASSKNNYEQYF
TRBJ2-1,TRBV27,TRBD2,CASSLFAGLAPGSYNEQFF
TRBJ2-7,TRBV5-8,TRBD2,CASSLAGEGYEQYF
TRBJ2-5,TRBV7-9,NA,CASSPTGQETQYF
TRBJ2-1,TRBV5-4,NA,CASSAWAFYNEQFF
TRBJ1-1,TRBV14,NA,CASSQEGGGLNTEAFF
TRBJ2-7,TRBV27,NA,CASSPNSYEQYF
TRBJ1-1,TRBV18,NA,CASSLRGSPNTEAFF
TRBJ2-3,TRBV2,NA,CASSEGPSF
TRBJ2-7,TRBV27,NA,CASSQGRGSHEQYF
TRBJ2-7,TRBV5-6,NA,CASSFATYYEQYF
TRBJ2-7,TRBV28,TRBD2,CASSFSREGGEQYF
TRBJ1-4,TRBV19,NA,CASSRPVGAWEKLFF
TRBJ1-5,TRBV2,TRBD1,CASRWDSQPQHF
TRBJ1-3,TRBV9,NA,CASSVKGGRAKGNTIYF
TRBJ2-7,TRBV11-2,NA,CASSTLGPRTYEQYF
TRBJ1-1,TRBV7-9,TRBD1,CASSSLFRDRPSNTEAFF
TRBJ2-7,TRBV29-1,NA,CSVELGAGAHEQYF
TRBJ2-5,TRBV4-3,NA,CASSQAGGRETQYF
TRBJ1-2,TRBV7-9,NA,CASSLGVQMGYTF
TRBJ1-2,TRBV4-1,NA,CASSQEGRGQNYGYTF
TRBJ2-5,TRBV6-5,TRBD2,CASSREVAGIETQYF
TRBJ2-7,TRBV21-1,NA,CASSKGRGAHEQYF
TRBJ2-5,TRBV23-1,TRBD1,CASRKGQGGRTQYF
TRBJ2-5,TRBV6-1,TRBD2,CASSESGTSGEGAEETQYF
TRBJ2-7,TRBV6-5,TRBD1,CASSRQGRDEQYF
TRBJ2-5,TRBV4-3,NA,CASSQDLSGTLQETQYF
TRBJ1-2,TRBV19,TRBD1,CASSIGYRGRGYGYTF
TRBJ2-1,TRBV5-1,TRBD2,CASSLVRELSSYNEQFF
TRBJ1-2,TRBV6-1,TRBD1,CASSRTGDGYTF